The TCR beta chain under discussion was sequenced for a study of blood T cell repertoires in COVID-19. Study summary: T cells, B-cell-depleted T cells, or PBMCs provided the cDNA or gDNA that served as material.

Sequencing used immunoSEQ multiplex PCR; TCRdb keeps in-frame clones, though not all of them. The table has around 150,000 clones, about 83% seen once. Germline assignment: CDR1 GTSNPN and CDR2 SVGIG (reference sequence). V lost 7 bases and J 8 bases, leaving 17 bases between the germline ends. The CDR3 has 12 residues. The chain has TRBV30 and TRBJ1-1; D uncertain. The receptor was derived from a man in his 60s with acute or convalescent COVID-19. Sequencing used peripheral blood. CDR3 DNA: TGTGCCTCGTCCCGGAGTCTTAACGAAGCTTTCTTT. Its protein product is CASSRSLNEAFF. Drawing the rest from reference TRBV30 and TRBJ1-1, the complete variable domain is SQTIHQWPATLVQPVGSPLSLECTVEGTSNPNLYWYRQAAGRGLQLLFYSVGIGQISSEVPQNLSASRPQDRQFILSSKKLLLSDSGFYLCASSRSLNEAFFGQGTRLTVV.